The rows below give T cell receptor beta chains drawn from one sample of a study of monozygotic twins with inflammatory bowel disease. TCRdb re-called the 5' RACE reads, yielding one record per CDR3 amino acid sequence without DNA. There are 420,000 or so distinct CDR3 sequences in the sample, with 2% to 3% held by the top ten. The sample consisted of blood. These receptors were obtained from a human donor with ulcerative colitis or Crohn's disease, or a healthy co-twin of an affected twin (not recorded which). CDR3s include the opening cysteine and the closing phenylalanine or tryptophan.

CASSQVNRRDNEKLFF	TRBV14	TRBJ1-4
CAILKRGATQYF	TRBV7-9	TRBJ2-3
CASSWTPEGGNYNEQFF	TRBV5-1	TRBJ2-1
CTSSQGHNEQFF	TRBV4-3	TRBJ2-1
CASSHRNYGYTF	TRBV7-2	TRBJ1-2
CASSGYTGGRNNGELFF	TRBV5-4	TRBJ2-2
CASSQQRAGRETQYF	TRBV6-1	TRBJ2-5
CASSQLLPGQVITGELFF	TRBV19	TRBJ2-2
CASRLASSYNEQFF	TRBV2	TRBJ2-1
CASSLSREGYNEQFF	TRBV5-1	TRBJ2-1
CASSSPVGTKKVTQYF	TRBV7-9	TRBJ2-5
CASSPRPTQPQHF	TRBV6-5	TRBJ1-5
CASSLRRWATDTQYF	TRBV5-4	TRBJ2-3
CASSQDTGHSNEKLFF	TRBV4-3	TRBJ1-4
CASTRSSGTDTQYF	TRBV6-1	TRBJ2-3
CASSEGLAGGKDTQYF	TRBV5-6	TRBJ2-3
CASSLVPGANVLTF	TRBV11-2	TRBJ2-6
CASSHREDREDWPQHF	TRBV23-1	TRBJ1-5
CASSQGKTGGQPQHF	TRBV27	TRBJ1-5
CSARVNMGFFTEAFF	TRBV20-1	TRBJ1-1
CASSLQAGRRYEQYF	TRBV27	TRBJ2-7
CASGLFNTGELFF	TRBV6-2/TRBV6-3	TRBJ2-2
CASSYSSGGAETQYF	TRBV7-2	TRBJ2-5
CASSLGGRELFF	TRBV7-3	TRBJ2-2
CASSITSGSNYEQYF	TRBV7-3	TRBJ2-7
CASSAEANPGTLETQYF	TRBV9	TRBJ2-5
CASRGVAGAKNIQYF	TRBV4-1	TRBJ2-4
CSVGLGETQYF	TRBV29-1	TRBJ2-5
CSALDRASTGELFF	TRBV20-1	TRBJ2-2
CASSLQGFGANVLTF	TRBV19	TRBJ2-6
CASSSKGTSSHEQYF	TRBV7-8	TRBJ2-7
CASSLEAGGNQPQHF	TRBV5-1	TRBJ1-5
CASKGLSYDEQFF	TRBV4-1	TRBJ2-1
CATRTAPSYEQYF	TRBV6-5	TRBJ2-7
CASSFDRGRGDTQYF	TRBV5-5	TRBJ2-3
CASSTVTGGAYNSPLHF	TRBV7-2	TRBJ1-6
CASSESQLGSEKLFF	TRBV6-1	TRBJ1-4
CASTRGGGNQPQHF	TRBV12-3/TRBV12-4	TRBJ1-5
CASSLEPGQTYEQYF	TRBV7-3	TRBJ2-7
CASSYRDYQETQYF	TRBV14	TRBJ2-5
CASSLSQMNTGELFF	TRBV7-8	TRBJ2-2
CASSQPGTRHGYTF	TRBV4-1	TRBJ1-2
CASSPLPAGSSYEQYF	TRBV6-1	TRBJ2-7
CASSPRDNEQFF	TRBV12-3/TRBV12-4	TRBJ2-1
CASRRGQNTEAFF	TRBV7-9	TRBJ1-1
CASRADSGANVLTF	TRBV11-2	TRBJ2-6
CASSLVLRTGGVKNIQYF	TRBV11-2	TRBJ2-4
CASSLRGDGNYEQYF	TRBV11-3	TRBJ2-7
CASSYVNQPQHF	TRBV6-6	TRBJ1-5
CACRQGPNTEAFF	TRBV30	TRBJ1-1
CASSLVGRGPDTQYF	TRBV5-1	TRBJ2-3
CASSLPGQINEQYF	TRBV7-9	TRBJ2-7
CASTTPTGLRYTQYF	TRBV28	TRBJ2-3
CASSLTSGGLQETQYF	TRBV6-1	TRBJ2-5
CSAPDRVGDQETQYF	TRBV20-1	TRBJ2-5
CASSHLGITPGYTF	TRBV3-1	TRBJ1-2
CASSRLSLSEDEQFF	TRBV18	TRBJ2-1
CASSELAGVVNEQFF	TRBV10-2	TRBJ2-1
CASTWREGYNEQFF	TRBV30	TRBJ2-1